Listed below are T cell receptor beta chains from one sample, sequenced in a study of T-cell memory formation after mild COVID-19. In TCRdb, the 5' RACE reads were re-called with MiXCR into one record per CDR3 protein. The sample records a few hundred thousand distinct CDR3 sequences, approximately 19% being singletons. The sequenced sample was PBMCs or a T cell subset sorted from them (not recorded which). These receptors originate from a man younger than 35 who had mild COVID-19 (a few samples of this study predate the infection). Cell type and time point are not known. The conserved cysteine and the conserved F or W are not part of the CDR3 here.

V,J,CDR3
TRBV6-2/TRBV6-3,TRBJ2-3,ASSYPPTDTQY
TRBV9,TRBJ2-1,ASSTSNEQF
TRBV5-1,TRBJ2-7,ASSLGTYGSYEQY
TRBV5-1,TRBJ1-1,ASSLFGENTEAF
TRBV5-1,TRBJ2-7,ASSLGRDEQY
TRBV5-1,TRBJ2-3,ASSRRQGTQY
TRBV28,TRBJ1-1,ASSFGGRPEAF
TRBV20-1,TRBJ1-5,SARFSGLLNQPQH
TRBV10-3,TRBJ2-3,AVMPAGEWADTQY
TRBV12-3/TRBV12-4,TRBJ1-2,ASSLGPPDYGYT
TRBV6-5,TRBJ1-5,ASSPRTNLGNQPQH
TRBV5-1,TRBJ2-1,ASSLRRVNEQF
TRBV20-1,TRBJ2-5,SARIAGGPEETQY
TRBV28,TRBJ1-2,ASSSGIDRGWDGYT
TRBV29-1,TRBJ2-2,SVRYTGELF
TRBV3-1,TRBJ2-3,ASKGEVTDTQY
TRBV4-1,TRBJ2-1,ASSQGDEQF
TRBV6-2/TRBV6-3,TRBJ1-1,ASSQYMNTEAF
TRBV20-1,TRBJ2-1,SARTAGTTLIYEQF
TRBV7-2,TRBJ2-5,ASSPTPLRAGQETQY
TRBV27,TRBJ2-3,ASSLLPAADTQY
TRBV9,TRBJ1-1,ASSVLDRDTEAF
TRBV5-1,TRBJ2-3,ASRPIQTSGPTDTQY
TRBV20-1,TRBJ2-1,SARAGIYSYNEQF
TRBV4-1,TRBJ2-5,ASSQETGKETQY
TRBV7-9,TRBJ1-5,ASSPLGGQDQPQH
TRBV12-3/TRBV12-4,TRBJ2-2,ASSMALAGVTGELF
TRBV7-3,TRBJ1-1,ASSFTGGKSTEAF
TRBV12-3/TRBV12-4,TRBJ1-5,ASSLALGGNQPQH
TRBV9,TRBJ1-5,ASSIGPGAYQPQH
TRBV7-6,TRBJ2-5,ASSRTLETQY
TRBV5-1,TRBJ2-7,ASSLPYYDEQY
TRBV4-2,TRBJ1-4,ASSPSPGTGLNEKLF
TRBV10-2,TRBJ2-3,ASSEEAGSTDTQY
TRBV7-2,TRBJ2-5,ASSRGDYQETQY
TRBV7-6,TRBJ1-6,ASSPDRAYNSPLH
TRBV18,TRBJ1-1,ASSPGQGEVMTEAF
TRBV6-6,TRBJ2-2,ASSPATRSTGELF
TRBV30,TRBJ2-3,AWNRDFTDTQY
TRBV5-1,TRBJ2-1,ASSPLAALGYNEQF
TRBV4-2,TRBJ2-7,ASSQTGQIHEQY
TRBV7-9,TRBJ2-3,ASSLEPLSTDTQY
TRBV4-2,TRBJ2-1,ASSQEYTGGGNNEQF
TRBV10-3,TRBJ2-1,AISVSGVNEQF
TRBV3-1,TRBJ2-2,ASSQAQYTGELF
TRBV12-3/TRBV12-4,TRBJ2-5,ASTRGLGVQETQY
TRBV6-2/TRBV6-3,TRBJ1-2,ASRSGTKGGYT
TRBV6-1,TRBJ1-5,ASSILGSLDSNQPQH